This T cell receptor beta chain comes out of a study of T cell clonotyping in hematopoietic cell transplantation. Study-level information: Recipient samples before transplant were obtained post-cytoreduction.

Germline loops: CDR1 SGHRS, CDR2 YFSETQ. The CDR3 is made up of 14 amino acids. V was trimmed by 0 bases and J by 8 bases, leaving 12 bases between them. The study, taken as a whole, reports: Without cell sorting, CD4 versus CD8 contributions remain unresolved. After transplant, recipient diversity fell while pathologically expanded clonotypes grew through day 180.

On this clone itself: No antigen is known for it.

The time point here: recipient sample about 28 days before transplant, after cytoreduction. Assay: immunoSEQ multiplex PCR; the TCRdb copy retains only in-frame clones and omits some. The data show around 45,000 clones, 80% to 85% seen once. The source is a man aged 55 to 70 with myelodysplastic syndrome. Some clones in this sample may be carry-over from other donors' samples. The material was peripheral blood mononuclear cells, obtained before stem cell transplant. The chain uses TRBV5-1 and TRBJ2-1; D is ambiguous. The CDR3 region is CASSLGARWDEQFF. CDR3 bases: TGCGCCAGCAGCTTGGGGGCTAGGTGGGATGAGCAGTTCTTC.